The 29 T cell receptor beta chains in this list originate from one sample, sequenced in a study of prognosis after radiotherapy for stage I lung cancer. Genomic DNA served as the source from which two-round multiplex PCR generated TCR beta CDR3 amplicons. First-round PCR employed TRBV- and TRBJ-specific primers for each gene. TCRdb reprocessed the multiplex PCR reads with MiXCR, giving one entry per CDR3 protein. The sample holds about 18,000 distinct CDR3 sequences, over 25% seen once. The source material was PBMCs, sampled before or after stereotactic body radiation therapy (not recorded which). All receptors derive from a donor aged 50 or older with non-small cell lung cancer.

The chain joins TRBV7-9 to TRBJ1-6, with D unresolved. The V and J ends lost 5 bases and 8 bases respectively, with 19 bases between them. The CDR3 consists of 16 residues. The germline CDR1 and CDR2 sequences are SEHNR and FQNEAQ (reference sequence). CDR3 in amino acids: CASSPPTAGGDSPLHF. The DNA of the CDR3 is TGTGCCAGCAGCCCACCGACCGCGGGAGGTGATTCACCCCTCCACTTT.

The rearrangement joins TRBV7-9 to TRBJ1-6, with unresolved D. This CDR3 comprises 20 residues. Germline V gene sequence: CDR1 SEHNR, CDR2 FQNEAQ (reference sequence). The V end lost 4 bases, the J end lost 7 bases, and 29 bases lay between the germline ends. The CDR3 DNA is TGTGCCAGCAGCTATATGGGGAAGCGGATAGGCGGGGTTTTGAATTCACCCCTCCACTTT. It encodes CASSYMGKRIGGVLNSPLHF. Looking up the rest from reference TRBV7-9 and TRBJ1-6 gives the full variable domain: DTGVSQNPRHKITKRGQNVTFRCDPISEHNRLYWYRQTLGQGPEFLTYFQNEAQLEKSRLLSDRFSAERPKGSFSTLEIQRTEQGDSAMYLCASSYMGKRIGGVLNSPLHFGNGTRLTVT.

This clonotype has ten or more counts. This chain joins TRBV11-2 and TRBJ2-5, with no clear D. The germline V gene has CDR1 SGHAT and CDR2 FQNNGV. The CDR3 has 15 amino acids. V was clipped by 5 bases and J by 4 bases, with 17 bases between them. The CDR3 DNA follows: TGTGCCAGCAGCGAAGACCTACTCCCCATAGAGACCCAGTACTTC. It is translated as CASSEDLLPIETQYF.

Concerning this clonotype: This likely stems from a read error, as it lies one base from a far larger clone. CDR3 DNA: TGTGCCACCTGGTTCGGGAGCTCCTACAATGAGCAGTTGTTC. This sequence encodes CATWFGSSYNEQLF. The chain carries TRBV6-4 and TRBJ2-1; D may be TRBD2 (6 bases). Germline CDR1 reads MRHNA; CDR2 reads SNTAGT. The CDR3 covers 14 residues.

In this sample, this clonotype turned up many times. The chain joins TRBV7-3 to TRBJ2-3; 9 positions agree with TRBD2. J lost 3 bases, V lost 1 base, and 8 bases had no gene match. CDR3 size: 17 residues. CDR1 SGHTA and CDR2 FQGTGA come from the germline V gene. CDR3 nucleotide sequence: TGTGCCAGCAGCTTAAGGGGCCCGACTAGCGGTACAGATACGCAGTATTTT. Protein: CASSLRGPTSGTDTQYF.

In regard to this clonotype: It differs at one base from a far larger clone, so likely a read error. The chain uses TRBV6-5 and TRBJ2-1; D not certain. This CDR3 region has 14 residues. Germline CDR1 reads MNHEY; CDR2 reads SVGAGI. With 6 bases removed from V and 1 base from J, the gap between germline ends came to 10 bases. The CDR3 bases are TGTGCCAGCAGCAGTAGCCCTTCCTACAATGAGCAGTTCTTC. This encodes CASSSSPSYNEQFF.

By share, this clonotype counts as medium-sized. The rearrangement joins TRBV30 to TRBJ1-6, with D possibly being TRBD1 (6 bases). Germline V CDR1 and CDR2: GTSNPN, SVGIG (reference sequence). The CDR3 runs to 12 residues. The V gene lost 4 bases and the J gene lost 9 bases, with 10 bases spanning the gap. The CDR3 protein is CAWTRTVSPLHF. In DNA form, the CDR3 reads TGTGCCTGGACTAGGACAGTTTCACCCCTCCACTTT.

Comments on this clonotype: One base separates it from a far larger clone, so it is likely a read error. This rearrangement joins TRBV6-4 to TRBJ1-1, with D unresolved. CDR1 and CDR2 (germline): MRHNA, SNTAGT. This CDR3 contains 14 residues. CDR3 in amino acids: CASSYSASRTEAFF. The CDR3 DNA follows: TGTGCCAGCAGTTACTCTGCCAGCCGCACTGAAGCTTTCTTT.

By its share, this clonotype is medium-sized (0.01 to 0.1%). The genes are TRBV11-1 and TRBJ2-1, with a tentative D call TRBD1 (6 bases). The V and J ends lost 5 bases and 0 bases respectively, with 11 bases between them. The CDR3 spans 15 residues. Germline loops: CDR1 SGHAT, CDR2 FQDESV (reference sequence). CDR3 DNA sequence: TGTGCCAGCAGCCCCGACAGGAGCTCCTACAATGAGCAGTTCTTC. It yields the protein CASSPDRSSYNEQFF.

There are many counts of this clonotype. V usage is TRBV2 and J usage is TRBJ1-2, with D maybe TRBD1 (5 bases). Germline V CDR1 and CDR2: SNHLY, FYNNEI. The CDR3 is 15 amino acids. With 8 bases removed from V and 0 bases from J, the gap between germline ends came to 16 bases. CDR3 DNA: TGTGCCAGCTTGGGGTCGACAGAGGCTAACTATGGCTACACCTTC. Its translation is CASLGSTEANYGYTF.

As concerns this clonotype: Its ends do not fully match the called genes, so a read error is possible. The V call is TRBV4-1, the J call TRBJ1-1; 7 bases agree with TRBD1. This CDR3 comprises 16 residues. The germline gives CDR1 MGHRA, CDR2 YSYEKL. CDR3 loop: CASIQGADRLNTEAFF. For the CDR3, the DNA is TGCGCCAGCATCCAAGGGGCGGACAGGTTGAACACTGAAGCTTTCTTT.

At least ten counts were recorded for this clonotype. This chain connects TRBV7-2 to TRBJ2-3; tentatively, D is TRBD2 (5 bases). The CDR3 consists of 15 residues. Germline V gene data show CDR1 as SGHTA and CDR2 as FQGNSA. The germline V and J ends were trimmed by 0 bases and 4 bases, with 11 bases remaining between them. The CDR3 loop is CASSLAGASPDTQYF. The CDR3 DNA sequence: TGTGCCAGCAGCTTAGCGGGAGCGTCACCAGATACGCAGTATTTT. The entire variable domain, with the rest obtained from reference TRBV7-2 and TRBJ2-3, is as follows: GAGVSQSPSNKVTEKGKDVELRCDPISGHTALYWYRQSLGQGLEFLIYFQGNSAPDKSGLPSDRFSAERTGGSVSTLTIQRTQQEDSAVYLCASSLAGASPDTQYFGPGTRLTVL.

The sample holds many counts of this clonotype. V and J are TRBV4-2 and TRBJ2-1; D is possibly TRBD1 or TRBD2 (5 bases each). Germline-derived CDR1 and CDR2 are LGHNA and YNFKEQ. Trimming cost V 2 bases and J 7 bases, with 15 bases left between them. This CDR3 is 15 amino acids long. CDR3 residues: CASSQTGTSRNEQFF. CDR3 bases: TGTGCCAGCAGCCAAACCGGGACGAGTAGGAATGAGCAGTTCTTC.

This clonotype was seen at least ten times. This chain uses TRBV5-4 with TRBJ2-5, with TRBD2 matching 9 bases. The trim removed 3 bases at V and 5 bases at J, leaving 11 bases unmatched. CDR3 size: 16 residues. From germline, CDR1 is SGHNT and CDR2 YYREEE (reference sequence). The CDR3 nucleotides read TGTGCCAGCAGCTACCCCCTAGCGGGGTCCCGGGAGACCCAGTACTTC. This encodes CASSYPLAGSRETQYF.

This clonotype has ten or more counts. The chain joins TRBV5-4 to TRBJ2-3; 9 bases line up with TRBD1. V gave up 4 bases and J gave up 5 bases; unmatched junction bases: 5. This CDR3 comprises 14 residues. CDR1 and CDR2 from the germline V gene are SGHNT and YYREEE (reference sequence). The CDR3 coding sequence is TGTGCCAGCAGCCCGGGACAGGGCAGAGATACGCAGTATTTT. Protein product: CASSPGQGRDTQYF. The full variable domain, in which reference TRBV5-4 and TRBJ2-3 provide the parts outside the CDR3, is ETGVTQSPTHLIKTRGQQVTLRCSSQSGHNTVSWYQQALGQGPQFIFQYYREEENGRGNFPPRFSGLQFPNYSSELNVNALELDDSALYLCASSPGQGRDTQYFGPGTRLTVL.

This clonotype has at least ten counts. The chain carries TRBV12-5 and TRBJ2-2; no reliable D call. The V end lost 2 bases, the J end lost 8 bases, and 6 bases lay between the germline ends. Germline V gene data show CDR1 as LGHNT and CDR2 as FRNRAP. The CDR3 length is 12 residues. In nucleotides, the CDR3 is TGTGCTAGTGGTTTGAATAGGGGGGAGCTGTTTTTT. Amino acids: CASGLNRGELFF.

This clonotype showed up many times. This sequence joins TRBV7-9 and TRBJ1-1; D is undetermined. The CDR3 is 15 amino acids. The V and J ends lost 1 base and 1 base respectively, with 10 bases between them. Germline CDR1 SEHNR, CDR2 FQNEAQ (reference sequence). The DNA of the CDR3 is TGTGCCAGCAGCTTAGGGGGTTCCCCGAACACTGAAGCTTTCTTT. Protein product: CASSLGGSPNTEAFF.

The table lists this clonotype with many counts. This chain connects TRBV20-1 to TRBJ2-5; 7 nucleotides match TRBD2. The DNA end favors TRBJ2-1, so the J call may be wrong. The germline CDR1 and CDR2 sequences are DFQATT and SNEGSKA (reference sequence). The CDR3 is 15 residues long. The CDR3 protein is CSARRAGAQRDEQFF. In DNA form, the CDR3 reads TGCAGTGCCCGGCGGGCGGGAGCGCAAAGGGATGAGCAGTTCTTC.

A remark on this clonotype: One base separates it from a far larger clone, so it is likely a read error. The CDR3 ends on some other residue instead of the conserved phenylalanine or tryptophan, so this is likely a read error. The chain recombines TRBV6-2 or TRBV6-3 with TRBJ2-7; 10 bases are shared with TRBD2. Germline CDR1 is MNHEY and CDR2 is SVGEGT. With V trimmed by 7 bases and J by 3 bases, 9 bases remained unmatched. The CDR3 runs to 15 residues. The CDR3: CASTPSGRAIYEQYL. The DNA of the CDR3 is TGTGCCAGCACCCCGAGCGGGAGGGCTATCTACGAGCAGTACTTA.

This clonotype has ten or more counts. The chain recombines TRBV24-1 with TRBJ2-3; weak D call: TRBD1 (6 bases). Trimming stripped 9 bases from V and 1 base from J, with 13 bases between. In germline, CDR1 is KGHDR, CDR2 SFDVKD. The CDR3 is made up of 14 amino acids. The CDR3 DNA sequence: TGTGCCACCGCCCAGGGGTTAGGCACAGATACGCAGTATTTT. This codes for CATAQGLGTDTQYF.

This clonotype was observed a single time. A much larger clone differs by one base, so this may be a read error. DNA for the CDR3: TGTGCCAGCAGCTTCAGGACAGGAAGCCACGAGCAGTACTTC. Translating gives CASSFRTGSHEQYF. The rearrangement uses TRBV5-6 and TRBJ2-7, with 7 bases matching TRBD1. Germline assignment: CDR1 SGHDT and CDR2 YYEEEE. Losses at the gene ends were 2 bases for V and 5 bases for J; bases not matched to a gene: 7. The CDR3 has 14 amino acids.

This clonotype showed up many times. The chain is built from TRBV15 and TRBJ1-5, with unresolved D. Trimming cost V 3 bases and J 0 bases, with 6 bases left between them. The CDR3 sequence is 14 residues long. The germline V gene encodes CDR1 LNHNV and CDR2 YYDKDF (reference sequence). The CDR3 DNA follows: TGTGCCACCAGCAGGCAGTATAGCAATCAGCCCCAGCATTTT. Translating it yields CATSRQYSNQPQHF.

To note about this clonotype: The junction shows a germline mismatch at one end, possibly a read error. The genes are TRBV6-1 and TRBJ2-6, with D possibly matching TRBD1 (5 bases). The length of the CDR3 is 15 residues. The germline V gene has CDR1 MNHNS and CDR2 SASEGT. The CDR3 loop is CARSPYRAGADVLTF. DNA for the CDR3: TGTGCCAGAAGCCCATATAGGGCTGGGGCCGACGTCCTGACTTTC.

This chain links TRBV6-1 with TRBJ2-7; TRBD1 might be the D (6 bases). The CDR3 spans 20 residues. The ends were cut back, 7 bases at V and 4 bases at J, with 35 bases in the middle. The germline V gene encodes CDR1 MNHNS and CDR2 SASEGT. DNA for the CDR3: TGTGCCAGCACCCTATACGGATATCCGACAGGAGAATTAAGAATATACGAGCAGTACTTC. Amino acid sequence: CASTLYGYPTGELRIYEQYF.

This clonotype was counted many times. This chain connects TRBV5-1 to TRBJ2-5; 8 bases agree with TRBD1. This CDR3 has 15 amino acids. Germline trimming cut 4 bases from V and 5 bases from J; bases unmatched to any gene: 10. CDR1 and CDR2 from the germline V gene are SGHRS and YFSETQ. The CDR3 is CASSIGGSGGETQYF. CDR3 DNA sequence: TGCGCCAGCAGCATTGGAGGTTCAGGGGGCGAGACCCAGTACTTC.

This clonotype has just a few counts. Germline is not matched at one junction end, which may reflect a read error. This sequence joins TRBV5-4 and TRBJ2-1, with 7 positions matching TRBD2. This CDR3 contains 18 residues. Germline CDR1 reads SGHNT; CDR2 reads YYREEE (reference sequence). Written as DNA, the CDR3 is TGTGCCAGCACCTGGGGAGGGGCTAGCTTTTCCTTCTACAACGAGCAGTTCTTC. Its protein is CASTWGGASFSFYNEQFF.

This clonotype was seen ten or more times. The V gene is TRBV20-1, the J gene TRBJ2-3; D remains ambiguous. The germline V gene encodes CDR1 DFQATT and CDR2 SNEGSKA (reference sequence). CDR3 length: 11 amino acids. The germline V and J ends were trimmed by 7 bases and 2 bases, with 7 bases remaining between them. In DNA form, the CDR3 reads TGCAGTGGGTATGTCACAGATACGCAGTATTTT. This translates into CSGYVTDTQYF.

Comments on this clonotype: Sequence at one end of the junction differs from germline and may be a read error. The chain has TRBV28 and TRBJ2-2, with D possibly TRBD2 on 6 matching bases. Germline V gives CDR1 MDHEN, CDR2 SYDVKM. This CDR3 spans 17 amino acids. The CDR3 DNA sequence: TGTGCCAGCACTTTAACAGTGGGGGGAGGAAACACCGGGGAGCTGTTTTTT. It is translated as CASTLTVGGGNTGELFF.

This clonotype was observed many times. The genes are TRBV5-1 and TRBJ2-5, with TRBD1 identical over 7 bases. V lost 3 bases, J lost 4 bases, and 6 bases stayed unmatched. The CDR3 sequence is 14 residues long. Germline V gene sequence: CDR1 SGHRS, CDR2 YFSETQ. DNA of the CDR3: TGCGCCAGCAGCTCCGACAGGGTCCCAGAGACCCAGTACTTC. Translation: CASSSDRVPETQYF.